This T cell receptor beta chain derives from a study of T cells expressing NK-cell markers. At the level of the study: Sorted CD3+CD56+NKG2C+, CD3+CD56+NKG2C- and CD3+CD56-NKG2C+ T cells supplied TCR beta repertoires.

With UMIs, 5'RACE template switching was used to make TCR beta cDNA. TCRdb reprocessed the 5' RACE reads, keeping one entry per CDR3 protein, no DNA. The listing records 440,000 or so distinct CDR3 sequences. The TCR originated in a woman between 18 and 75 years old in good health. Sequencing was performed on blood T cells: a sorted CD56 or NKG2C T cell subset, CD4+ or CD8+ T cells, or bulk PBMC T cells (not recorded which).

CDR3 amino acids: CASSKTSGGDNEQFF. The V call is TRBV4-2, the J call TRBJ2-1; the TRBD2 assignment by TCRdb is unverifiable without DNA. The CDR3 runs to 15 residues. Germline V gene lookup returns CDR1 LGHNA and CDR2 YNFKEQ.